In this sample, the clone carrying this TCR beta chain turned up many times. Its target is not known. This sample was included in a study of breast tumors, draining lymph nodes, adjacent tissues. The study's findings and limits: Compared with lymph nodes, tumors were less diverse; compared with nontumor tissue, more. Compared with basal-like, luminal-like tumors shared significantly more repertoire with nontumor tissue. Tumor T cell lymph node origin was a supported hypothesis, not proven. Most tumor T cells seemingly derive from lymph node, then expand in tumor.

TCRdb processed the multiplex PCR reads anew with MiXCR; each CDR3 protein has one entry. The sample includes about 25,000 distinct CDR3 sequences, approximately 23% of them seen just once. The sequence derives from a female donor with breast cancer. Some clones in this sample may be carry-over from other donors' samples. The sample was breast tumor tissue.

Here the CDR3 DNA reads TGTGCCAGCCGACTAGCGGGAGTTGATGAGCAGTTCTTC. This encodes CASRLAGVDEQFF. This chain links TRBV2 with TRBJ2-1, with 12 bases fitting TRBD2. This CDR3 spans 13 amino acids. Germline V gives CDR1 SNHLY, CDR2 FYNNEI. V shed 8 bases, J shed 8 bases, and the junction held 4 bases outside the gene matches.